Following are 14 T cell receptor beta chains from one sample sequenced in a study of CD8 T cells in Susac syndrome. A quantity of about 0.5 to 1 ug RNA underwent reverse transcription using random hexamers. MiXCR, applied by TCRdb to the immunoSEQ multiplex PCR reads, yields one record per CDR3 protein. The sample holds more than 200,000 distinct CDR3 sequences; 94% are singletons and the top ten take 0.15%. The sample consisted of CD4+ T cells from PBMCs. These receptors were collected from a human donor with Susac syndrome.

About this clonotype itself: The junction and the germline gene differ at one end; a read error may be behind it. The chain combines TRBV10-3 with TRBJ1-6; D gene ambiguous. The CDR3 spans 13 residues. In germline, CDR1 is ENHRY, CDR2 SYGVKD. The CDR3 protein is CATSETSNSPLHF. The CDR3 coding sequence is TGTGCCACCAGTGAGACCTCTAATTCACCCCTCCACTTT.

The chain employs TRBV20-1 and TRBJ2-3, with 7 nucleotides matching TRBD1. Losses at the gene ends were 6 bases for V and 0 bases for J; bases not matched to a gene: 6. The CDR3 has 14 amino acids. CDR1 is DFQATT and CDR2 is SNEGSKA in the germline V gene (reference sequence). The CDR3 DNA reads as TGCAGTGCCAGGGACAGCTCTAGCACAGATACGCAGTATTTT. Protein sequence: CSARDSSSTDTQYF.

V gene TRBV7-3 combines with J gene TRBJ1-1; no clear D gene. Trimming pared 5 bases from V and 6 bases from J, leaving 10 bases between. The CDR3 loop spans 12 amino acids. Germline CDR1 is SGHTA and CDR2 is FQGTGA. CDR3 coding DNA: TGTGCCAGCAGCCGAGAGGGCGCTGAAGCTTTCTTT. Translated, it gives CASSREGAEAFF.

This chain links TRBV29-1 with TRBJ2-2; no clear D gene. The CDR3 extends over 14 amino acids. CDR1 and CDR2 (germline): SQVTM, ANQGSEA. Deletions cut 0 bases from V and 0 bases from J, with 5 bases between. The CDR3 region has the DNA TGCAGCGTTGAAGACGGCGCGAACACCGGGGAGCTGTTTTTT. Translation gives CSVEDGANTGELFF.

The chain carries TRBV6-5 and TRBJ1-1; D is undetermined. CDR3 length: 15 amino acids. Looked up from germline, CDR1 is MNHEY and CDR2 is SVGAGI. The V and J ends lost 1 base and 0 bases respectively, with 9 bases between them. CDR3 protein: CASSYFSYMNTEAFF. For the CDR3, the DNA is TGTGCCAGCAGTTACTTCTCCTATATGAACACTGAAGCTTTCTTT.

The gene calls are TRBV11-1 and TRBJ2-3, with D possibly being TRBD1 or TRBD2 (5 bases each). In germline, CDR1 is SGHAT, CDR2 FQDESV (reference sequence). This CDR3 has 17 residues. V lost 5 bases and J lost 0, with 18 bases in between. CDR3 sequence reads: CASSGSRGLLSTDTQYF. The CDR3 DNA is TGTGCCAGCAGCGGATCCCGGGGCCTTCTTAGCACAGATACGCAGTATTTT. The whole variable domain, remainder taken from reference TRBV11-1 and TRBJ2-3, is EAEVAQSPRYKITEKSQAVAFWCDPISGHATLYWYRQILGQGPELLVQFQDESVVDDSQLPKDRFSAERLKGVDSTLKIQPAELGDSAMYLCASSGSRGLLSTDTQYFGPGTRLTVL.

The chain is built from TRBV7-2 and TRBJ1-1; D gene uncertain. This CDR3 has 15 amino acids. Trimming pared 1 base from V and 2 bases from J, leaving 11 bases between. Per the germline V gene, CDR1 is SGHTA and CDR2 is FQGNSA. As DNA, the CDR3 is TGTGCCAGCAGCTTAGTCGGTCAGGATAACACTGAAGCTTTCTTT. This encodes CASSLVGQDNTEAFF. Full variable domain (outside the CDR3, taken from reference TRBV7-2 and TRBJ1-1): GAGVSQSPSNKVTEKGKDVELRCDPISGHTALYWYRQSLGQGLEFLIYFQGNSAPDKSGLPSDRFSAERTGGSVSTLTIQRTQQEDSAVYLCASSLVGQDNTEAFFGQGTRLTVV.

The rearrangement links TRBV20-1 to TRBJ1-2, with D possibly TRBD1 on 6 matching bases. The CDR3 runs to 11 residues. V gave up 8 bases and J gave up 3 bases, with 10 bases separating them. CDR1 and CDR2 (germline): DFQATT, SNEGSKA (reference sequence). CDR3 region: CSTGKDYGYTF. In DNA form, the CDR3 reads TGCAGTACAGGGAAAGACTATGGCTACACCTTC.

V usage is TRBV19 and J usage is TRBJ1-2; D is ambiguous. Per the germline V gene, CDR1 is LNHDA and CDR2 is SQIVND (reference sequence). The CDR3 sequence is 11 residues long. Deletions cut 4 bases from V and 8 bases from J, with 8 bases between. The CDR3 DNA follows: TGTGCCAGTAGTAGATCCCACGGCTACACCTTC. This sequence encodes CASSRSHGYTF.

V is TRBV27 and J is TRBJ2-1; TRBD2 matches 12 bases. The CDR3 contains 15 residues. Per the germline V gene, CDR1 is MNHEY and CDR2 is SMNVEV (reference sequence). Trimming removed 4 bases from V and 7 bases from J; junction bases left unmatched: 5. CDR3 protein: CASSSLAGGMNEQFF. The CDR3 DNA sequence: TGTGCCAGCAGTTCGCTAGCGGGGGGGATGAATGAGCAGTTCTTC.

This chain joins TRBV5-1 and TRBJ2-7; TRBD2 agrees at 11 bases. Germline assignment: CDR1 SGHRS and CDR2 YFSETQ. The ends lost 4 bases at V and 2 bases at J; junction bases unmatched: 8. This CDR3 comprises 16 residues. The CDR3 region has the DNA TGCGCCAGCAGCACCTCTAGCGGGGGGAATGCCTACGAGCAGTACTTC. Amino acid sequence: CASSTSSGGNAYEQYF.

V usage is TRBV5-4 and J usage is TRBJ2-5, with 10 positions matching TRBD1. The J segment lost 5 bases and the V segment lost 2 bases, leaving 6 bases of the junction unmatched. Germline CDR1 and CDR2: SGHNT and YYREEE (reference sequence). The CDR3 contains 15 residues. The CDR3 sequence is CASSFGQGGQETQYF. The DNA for the CDR3 is TGTGCCAGCAGCTTTGGACAGGGGGGTCAGGAGACCCAGTACTTC.

The genes are TRBV19 and TRBJ1-1; D not resolved. Trimming took off 3 bases at V and 0 bases at J, with 5 bases between the two ends. Germline CDR1 is LNHDA and CDR2 is SQIVND (reference sequence). The length of the CDR3 is 13 residues. The CDR3 protein is CASSISVNTEAFF. DNA for the CDR3: TGTGCCAGTAGTATTTCAGTGAACACTGAAGCTTTCTTT.

This chain's CDR3 is CASSGWGQGKDEQYF. CDR3 DNA: TGTGCCAGCAGCGGATGGGGACAGGGGAAGGACGAGCAGTACTTC. The chain carries TRBV9 and TRBJ2-7, with 10 bases fitting TRBD1. The germline V gene has CDR1 SGDLS and CDR2 YYNGEE. Trimming took 3 bases from V and 5 from J; bases not matched to a gene: 8. CDR3 length equals 15 residues.